A single sample is the source of the 18 T cell receptor beta chains below, sequenced in a study of blood T cell repertoires in COVID-19. Assay: immunoSEQ multiplex PCR; the TCRdb copy retains only in-frame clones and omits some. The sample includes some 60,000 clones, 90% seen only once; the top ten take about 6%. The sequencing input was peripheral blood. These receptors were collected from a man aged 40-49 years with acute or convalescent COVID-19.

The J gene is TRBJ2-7, the V gene TRBV25-1; TRBD2 agrees at 7 bases. J lost 0 bases, V lost 2 bases, and 4 bases had no gene match. The CDR3 consists of 15 residues. In germline, CDR1 is MGHDK, CDR2 SYGVNS. CDR3 sequence (DNA): TGTGCCAGCAGTGAACCCTCTAGCGGCTCCTACGAGCAGTACTTC. The encoded protein is CASSEPSSGSYEQYF.

V usage is TRBV4-2 and J usage is TRBJ2-7, with 9 bases lining up with TRBD2. Germline V gene data show CDR1 as LGHNA and CDR2 as YNFKEQ. V was pared by 1 base and J by 5 bases, with 9 bases of the junction left unmatched. This CDR3 contains 16 residues. The CDR3 DNA reads as TGTGCCAGCAGCCAAGCTCCACTAGCGGGTCTTCACGAGCAGTACTTC. Encoded protein: CASSQAPLAGLHEQYF.

The rearrangement links TRBV3-1 (or the pseudogene TRBV3-2) to TRBJ2-7; 8 nucleotides align to TRBD2. CDR1 is LGHDT, CDR2 YNNKEL, per germline (reference sequence). The CDR3 is made up of 15 amino acids. V was clipped by 0 bases and J by 2 bases; unmatched bases: 3. CDR3 DNA: TGTGCCAGCAGCCAAGACCCGGGAGGGGCCTACGAGCAGTACTTC. Translation gives CASSQDPGGAYEQYF.

The chain employs TRBV6-5 and TRBJ2-3, with D maybe TRBD2 (6 bases). CDR3 length: 14 amino acids. The germline CDR1 and CDR2 sequences are MNHEY and SVGAGI. Trimming left V 7 bases short and J 6 bases short, with 17 bases between. CDR3 sequence (DNA): TGTGCCAGCAACCCCTGGACGGGAGTTGATACGCAGTATTTT. Its translation: CASNPWTGVDTQYF.

The chain is built from TRBV12-3 or TRBV12-4 and TRBJ1-1; possible D gene TRBD1, 6 bases. The CDR3 is 12 amino acids. V dropped 7 bases and J dropped 7 bases, with 13 bases sitting between them. The CDR3 reads CASISGANEAFF. CDR3 DNA: TGTGCCAGCATCTCAGGGGCCAATGAAGCTTTCTTT.

V is TRBV29-1 and J is TRBJ1-1, with no clear D. This CDR3 is built from 11 residues. Germline lookup yields CDR1 SQVTM and CDR2 ANQGSEA. V dropped 5 bases and J dropped 1 base, with 5 bases sitting between them. CDR3 residues: CSVTRNTEAFF. DNA for the CDR3: TGCAGCGTTACTCGGAACACTGAAGCTTTCTTT.

V gene TRBV30 combines with J gene TRBJ2-7; 7 bases fit TRBD1. This CDR3 has 14 residues. From germline, CDR1 is GTSNPN and CDR2 SVGIG (reference sequence). The J segment lost 7 bases and the V segment lost 0 bases, leaving 9 bases of the junction unmatched. The CDR3 nucleotides are TGTGCCTGGAGTGTACGGGGACAGCAAGTAGAGCAGTACTTC. Its protein is CAWSVRGQQVEQYF.

The rearrangement uses TRBV7-2 and TRBJ2-1, with D maybe TRBD2 (6 bases). The germline V and J ends were trimmed by 2 bases and 4 bases, with 15 bases remaining between them. CDR1 is SGHTA and CDR2 is FQGNSA in the germline V gene. CDR3 length equals 16 residues. This CDR3 reads CASSLNIGGFYNEQFF. The CDR3 bases are TGTGCCAGCAGCTTAAATATCGGGGGATTTTACAATGAGCAGTTCTTC.

The V and J genes are TRBV13 and TRBJ2-7; TRBD1 matches 9 bases. There are 13 residues in the CDR3. Per the germline V gene, CDR1 is PRHDT and CDR2 is FYEKMQ (reference sequence). Trimming took 6 bases from V and 3 from J; bases not matched to a gene: 3. This chain's CDR3 is CASSRTGVYEQYF. The CDR3 coding sequence is TGTGCCAGCAGTCGGACAGGGGTCTACGAGCAGTACTTC.

As DNA, the CDR3 is TGTGCCAGCAGTTACTCGAAAATTAGTTCCTACGAGCAGTACTTC. Translating it yields CASSYSKISSYEQYF. The gene calls are TRBV6-2 or TRBV6-3 and TRBJ2-7; D gene uncertain. There are 15 residues in the CDR3. Germline V gene lookup returns CDR1 MNHEY and CDR2 SVGEGT. The V and J ends lost 0 bases and 1 base respectively, with 10 bases between them.

The chain combines TRBV5-1 with TRBJ2-1; D remains unclear. Trimming took 4 bases from V and 9 from J, leaving 14 bases between them. CDR1 and CDR2 (germline): SGHRS, YFSETQ. The CDR3 loop spans 13 amino acids. The CDR3 reads CASSPLEIGEQFF. CDR3 bases: TGCGCCAGCAGCCCCCTAGAAATTGGTGAGCAGTTCTTC.

The DNA for the CDR3 is TGTGCCTGGAGTGTACTAGGAGTCTATGGCTACACCTTC. Translating it yields CAWSVLGVYGYTF. The chain employs TRBV30 and TRBJ1-2, with D hard to call. This CDR3 is built from 13 residues. V was cut by 0 bases and J by 4 bases, with 9 bases left in between. CDR1 is GTSNPN and CDR2 is SVGIG in the germline V gene (reference sequence).

J is TRBJ1-2 and V is TRBV6-2 or TRBV6-3, with 9 bases aligning to TRBD1. The CDR3 totals 13 residues. Germline V gives CDR1 MNHEY, CDR2 SVGEGT. V was clipped by 5 bases and J by 4 bases; unmatched bases: 2. CDR3 amino acids: CASSRTGVYGYTF. CDR3 bases: TGTGCCAGCAGTAGGACAGGGGTCTATGGCTACACCTTC.

V and J are TRBV5-1 and TRBJ1-4; D is possibly TRBD1 (5 bases). This CDR3 has 13 residues. Germline V gene data show CDR1 as SGHRS and CDR2 as YFSETQ. With 0 bases removed from V and 5 bases from J, the gap between germline ends came to 5 bases. Here the CDR3 DNA reads TGCGCCAGCAGCTTGGCAGGGAATGAAAAACTGTTTTTT. It yields the protein CASSLAGNEKLFF.

V is TRBV6-5 and J is TRBJ2-1; the match to TRBD1 covers 9 bases. Trimming took 4 bases from V and 4 from J; bases not matched to a gene: 5. The CDR3 runs to 15 residues. Germline V CDR1 and CDR2: MNHEY, SVGAGI. The CDR3 nucleotides read TGTGCCAGCAGTTCCGGGGGACAGGGATACAATGAGCAGTTCTTC. This translates into CASSSGGQGYNEQFF.

The chain has TRBV19 and TRBJ1-4, with 7 bases lining up with TRBD1. V trimming: 5 bases; J trimming: 5 bases; junction bases outside the gene matches: 8. Germline CDR1 LNHDA, CDR2 SQIVND (reference sequence). The CDR3 loop spans 15 amino acids. The CDR3 loop reads CASSLPGGPNEKLFF. The CDR3 coding sequence is TGTGCCAGTAGTCTACCAGGGGGACCGAATGAAAAACTGTTTTTT. Combining the CDR3 with reference TRBV19 and TRBJ1-4 gives the whole variable domain DGGITQSPKYLFRKEGQNVTLSCEQNLNHDAMYWYRQDPGQGLRLIYYSQIVNDFQKGDIAEGYSVSREKKESFPLTVTSAQKNPTAFYLCASSLPGGPNEKLFFGSGTQLSVL.

V usage is TRBV4-1 and J usage is TRBJ2-2; D gene ambiguous. CDR3 length: 15 amino acids. The germline V gene has CDR1 MGHRA and CDR2 YSYEKL. With 2 bases removed from V and 5 bases from J, the gap between germline ends came to 12 bases. Here the CDR3 reads CASSQTHPRTGELFF. CDR3 DNA: TGCGCCAGCAGCCAAACCCACCCGAGGACCGGGGAGCTGTTTTTT.

The chain couples TRBV11-2 to TRBJ1-3; unclear D gene. The V end was cut by 1 base, the J end by 3 bases, with 10 bases between. Germline V gene lookup returns CDR1 SGHAT and CDR2 FQNNGV. This CDR3 region has 15 residues. The CDR3 region is CASSLVPGLGNTIYF. CDR3 in DNA: TGTGCCAGCAGCTTAGTGCCAGGACTTGGAAACACCATATATTTT.